One and the same sample provided the 21 T cell receptor beta chains below, sequenced in a study of metastatic and nonmetastatic thyroid tumors. Each patient came to thyroid surgery without any prior treatment (of any kind). TCRdb re-analyzed the PCR reads using MiXCR. The repertoire holds around 30,000 clones, with around a quarter as singletons. Material for sequencing was blood. The receptors were sampled from a female donor with papillary thyroid cancer or a benign thyroid nodule (not recorded which). Some clones in this sample may be carry-over from other donors' samples.

There are many counts of this clone. The chain carries TRBV11-2 and TRBJ2-2; D possibly matches TRBD1 or TRBD2 (5 bases each). The ends were cut back, 4 bases at V and 10 bases at J, with 19 bases in the middle. Germline V lookup: CDR1 SGHAT, CDR2 FQNNGV. The CDR3 runs to 15 residues. CDR3 region: CASSSRDPFAAELFF. DNA of the CDR3: TGTGCCAGCAGCTCAAGGGACCCCTTCGCGGCGGAGCTGTTTTTT.

This clone occurred many times. The rearrangement joins TRBV25-1 to TRBJ1-3; D perhaps matches TRBD1 (5 bases). V gave up 4 bases and J gave up 4 bases, with 17 bases separating them. The CDR3 contains 16 residues. Germline loops: CDR1 MGHDK, CDR2 SYGVNS. CDR3 nucleotide sequence: TGTGCCAGCAGTGGGGGGTCGGCAGGCCCAGGAAACACCATATATTTT. This translates into CASSGGSAGPGNTIYF.

This clone was recorded many times. This chain uses TRBV7-3 with TRBJ1-1; D perhaps matches TRBD1 (6 bases). Germline-derived CDR1 and CDR2 are SGHTA and FQGTGA. Between the trimmed V and J ends, which lost 5 bases and 1 base, there was a span of 11 bases. The CDR3 totals 14 residues. The CDR3 DNA reads as TGTGCCAGCAGCCTGGGACACGCGAACACTGAAGCTTTCTTT. Encoded protein: CASSLGHANTEAFF.

This clone was counted at least ten times. The chain carries TRBV20-1 and TRBJ2-1; 9 bases agree with TRBD2. CDR3 length: 16 residues. Germline CDR1 and CDR2: DFQATT and SNEGSKA (reference sequence). With V trimmed by 1 base and J by 4 bases, 8 bases remained unmatched. CDR3 region: CSARGGLAGLYNEQFF. Written as DNA, the CDR3 is TGCAGTGCTAGAGGGGGACTAGCCGGACTATACAATGAGCAGTTCTTC.

This chain connects TRBV20-1 to TRBJ2-7, with 10 nucleotides matching TRBD2. The CDR3 has 14 amino acids. Per germline, CDR1 DFQATT and CDR2 SNEGSKA (reference sequence). The V gene end was trimmed by 5 bases and the J gene end by 3 bases; junction bases not matched to a gene: 7. This chain's CDR3 is CSASPLAGVYEQYF. In DNA, the CDR3 is TGCAGTGCTTCCCCTCTAGCGGGGGTCTACGAGCAGTACTTC.

This clone was found many times. This chain connects TRBV19 to TRBJ1-1; D is undetermined. V lost 7 bases and J lost 2, with 14 bases in between. Germline CDR1 LNHDA, CDR2 SQIVND (reference sequence). The CDR3 has 14 amino acids. CDR3 bases: TGTGCCAGTATGACCTCCGGGGTTAACACTGAAGCTTTCTTT. This sequence encodes CASMTSGVNTEAFF.

This clone was found many times. The V gene is TRBV20-1, the J gene TRBJ2-7; D is ambiguous. The CDR3 is 14 residues long. Germline values: CDR1 DFQATT, CDR2 SNEGSKA (reference sequence). Trimming took 3 bases from V and 7 from J, leaving 19 bases between them. The CDR3 DNA is TGCAGTGCTAGGGCGGCTGGGTCGGTGGGGGAGCAGTACTTC. This encodes CSARAAGSVGEQYF.

This clone was observed a few times. The chain employs TRBV25-1 and TRBJ1-2; D ambiguous. This CDR3 is 13 amino acids long. The V and J ends lost 6 bases and 5 bases respectively, with 13 bases between them. Germline loops: CDR1 MGHDK, CDR2 SYGVNS. CDR3 amino acids: CASSQRVSYGYTF. For the CDR3, the DNA is TGTGCCAGCAGCCAAAGGGTGTCGTATGGCTACACCTTC.

This clone was counted at least ten times. The genes are TRBV5-1 and TRBJ2-1; 7 bases line up with TRBD1. The CDR3 has 15 residues. The V segment lost 2 bases and the J segment 4 bases; nucleotides outside the gene matches: 6. Germline V gene sequence: CDR1 SGHRS, CDR2 YFSETQ. CDR3 nucleotides: TGCGCCAGCAGCTTTGGAGGACAGGTATACAATGAGCAGTTCTTC. It is translated as CASSFGGQVYNEQFF.

This clone has ten or more counts. DNA for the CDR3: TGCGCCAGCAGCCGGTCAGCGGTTAGCTCCTACAATGAGCAGTTCTTC. Amino acid sequence: CASSRSAVSSYNEQFF. The chain employs TRBV4-3 and TRBJ2-1; a weak D match, TRBD2 (5 bases). Trimming removed 4 bases from V and 0 bases from J, with 13 bases in between. Germline CDR1 LGHNA, CDR2 YSLEER. The CDR3 totals 16 residues.

This clone was observed at least ten times. This chain connects TRBV11-3 to TRBJ2-1, with 10 positions matching TRBD2. Per the germline V gene, CDR1 is SGHNT and CDR2 is YENEEA. Unmatched junction bases numbered 7, after V lost 3 bases and J lost 2 bases. There are 17 residues in the CDR3. The CDR3 nucleotides are TGTGCCAGCAGCTTTGGGGAAAGCGGGAGGGCCTACAATGAGCAGTTCTTC. It translates to CASSFGESGRAYNEQFF.

The J gene is TRBJ1-4, the V gene TRBV4-3; 7 nucleotides align to TRBD1. The CDR3 has 17 amino acids. Germline lookup yields CDR1 LGHNA and CDR2 YSLEER. J lost 4 bases, V lost 0 bases, and 8 bases had no gene match. CDR3: CASSQDPVTGSNEKLFF. The CDR3 DNA is TGCGCCAGCAGCCAAGATCCAGTGACAGGGAGTAATGAAAAACTGTTTTTT.

This clone was detected only a few times. One end of the junction does not line up with germline, which may come from a read error. Distinct nucleotide sequences in the sample also encode this CDR3. The chain couples TRBV7-2 to TRBJ2-3; 9 bases agree with TRBD1. Germline V CDR1 and CDR2: SGHTA, FQGNSA. The CDR3 spans 16 residues. Written as DNA, the CDR3 is TGTGCCAGCAGCTTAGCGTTGACAGGGGGGACAGATACACAGTATTTT. Protein sequence: CASSLALTGGTDTQYF.

In this sample, this clone turned up many times. The chain couples TRBV6-1 to TRBJ2-5, with TRBD2 as a possible D gene (6 bases). Trimming removed 3 bases at V and 5 bases at J, with 16 bases between. This CDR3 spans 15 amino acids. Germline CDR1 is MNHNS and CDR2 is SASEGT. CDR3 nucleotide sequence: TGTGCCAGCAGTGATCTCGCGGTGGCGGGGGAGACCCAGTACTTC. Its translation: CASSDLAVAGETQYF.

The CDR3 DNA sequence: TGTGCCAGCAGACCCGGGACAACCGTTTATGGCTACACCTTC. Protein sequence: CASRPGTTVYGYTF. The chain employs TRBV6-1 and TRBJ1-2; the D gene is possibly TRBD1 (6 bases). V was pared by 6 bases and J by 5 bases, with 16 bases between. The germline CDR1 and CDR2 sequences are MNHNS and SASEGT. The CDR3 length is 14 residues.

In the case of this clone: Its ends do not fully match the called genes, so a read error is possible. This chain uses TRBV11-1 with TRBJ1-5, with D uncertain. CDR1 SGHAT and CDR2 FQDESV come from the germline V gene (reference sequence). This CDR3 has 13 residues. CDR3 amino acids: CASSLHLNQPQHF. The CDR3 nucleotides read TGCGCCAGCAGCCTCCACCTCAATCAGCCCCAGCATTTT. The full variable domain, its missing parts supplied by reference TRBV11-1 and TRBJ1-5, is EAEVAQSPRYKITEKSQAVAFWCDPISGHATLYWYRQILGQGPELLVQFQDESVVDDSQLPKDRFSAERLKGVDSTLKIQPAELGDSAMYLCASSLHLNQPQHFGDGTRLSIL.

Turning to this clone: Mismatch with germline at one junction end may stem from a read error. The chain links TRBV6-1 to TRBJ2-7; 10 bases are a match to TRBD2. This CDR3 region has 15 residues. Germline V gene data show CDR1 as MNHNS and CDR2 as SASEGT. In DNA form, the CDR3 reads TGTGCCAGACCCCCCGGGACTAGCGAAGACTACGAGAAGTACTTC. Its protein is CARPPGTSEDYEKYF.

Concerning this clone: At one of its ends the junction is not consistent with the germline gene, which may arise from a read error. The DNA of the CDR3 is TGCCCCAGCAGCTTGACCCCGGGGACCAGCTATGGCTACACCTTC. It specifies CPSSLTPGTSYGYTF. The rearrangement joins TRBV5-1 to TRBJ1-2; D might be TRBD1 (5 bases). The germline gives CDR1 SGHRS, CDR2 YFSETQ. The CDR3 contains 15 residues.

This clone came up many times. CDR3 sequence: CASSQTIQETQYF. CDR3 DNA: TGTGCCAGCAGCCAAACCATACAAGAGACCCAGTACTTC. The chain joins TRBV14 to TRBJ2-5, with D uncertain. The V end was cut by 2 bases, the J end by 2 bases, with 6 bases between. The CDR3 covers 13 residues. Germline CDR1 reads SGHDN; CDR2 reads FVKESK.

Worth noting for this clone: This sequence may be a read error, since a much larger clone differs from it by one base. The sample holds other DNA sequences that translate to the same CDR3. The chain carries TRBV5-6 and TRBJ1-1; D is unresolved. Trimming cost V 2 bases and J 2 bases, with 13 bases left between them. Germline V gives CDR1 SGHDT, CDR2 YYEEEE. The CDR3 has 15 residues. CDR3 sequence reads: CASSLYLGSNTEAFF. CDR3 DNA: TGTGCCAGCAGCTTATACCTGGGTTCTAACACTGAAGCTTTCTTT.

This clone appeared many times. This chain uses TRBV20-1 with TRBJ2-5; D may be TRBD2 (6 bases). The CDR3 totals 14 residues. Germline-derived CDR1 and CDR2 are DFQATT and SNEGSKA (reference sequence). The germline V and J ends were trimmed by 3 bases and 5 bases, with 16 bases remaining between them. The CDR3 region has the DNA TGCAGTGCTAGCGGGAGAGGGGAATGGGAGACCCAGTACTTC. It codes for CSASGRGEWETQYF.